This T cell receptor (beta chain) was recorded in a study of blood T cell repertoires in COVID-19. This clone is a singleton in its sample. Germline-derived CDR1 and CDR2 are SGHRS and YFSETQ. The ends were cut back, 0 bases at V and 9 bases at J, with 15 bases in the middle. The CDR3 has 14 residues. Original methodology: The authors estimated nucleated cell counts from reference gene primer amplification. This table comes from immunoSEQ multiplex PCR, and its TCRdb copy is limited to in-frame clones, with some not included. D and trimming were read from the DNA, whereas the V and J calls and clone size are those reported in that table. This sample has some 76,000 clones, with about 90% found just once.

Source material: peripheral blood. V is TRBV5-1 and J is TRBJ1-2; tentative D call: TRBD1 (6 bases). The sequence was collected from an elderly man in a cohort sampled during active COVID-19. CDR3 region: CASSLATTGDRYTF. CDR3 DNA: TGCGCCAGCAGCTTGGCGACGACAGGTGATCGCTACACCTTC.